This T cell receptor (beta chain) was identified during a study of OX40 agonist ivuxolimab in advanced cancers. Study context: Of mixed ages from roughly 23 to 85 and averaging approximately 60 years, the group was around 78% male. Study-wide points: Antigen specificity of clonally expanded peripheral T cells was not established.

Assay: immunoSEQ multiplex PCR; the TCRdb copy retains only in-frame clones and omits some. The sample contains 70,000 or so clones, approximately 86% of which appear only once. Losses at the gene ends were 5 bases for V and 11 bases for J; bases not matched to a gene: 12. Germline CDR1 SGHVS, CDR2 FQNEAQ. This CDR3 contains 15 residues. Note on this clone: Its antigen is unidentified.

The study sampled blood at baseline, cycle 4 day 1, and cycle 7 day 1. The chain links TRBV7-8 to TRBJ2-5; 12 nucleotides match TRBD2. The material sequenced was CD4+ or CD8+ T cells sorted from blood, taken in a trial of the OX40 agonist ivuxolimab. The TCR comes from an adult with an advanced solid tumor such as melanoma, head and neck, liver or kidney cancer. The CDR3 coding sequence is TGTGCCAGCAGCGAGACTAGCGGGAGTTCGCGAGAGCAGTACTTC. This gives the protein CASSETSGSSREQYF.